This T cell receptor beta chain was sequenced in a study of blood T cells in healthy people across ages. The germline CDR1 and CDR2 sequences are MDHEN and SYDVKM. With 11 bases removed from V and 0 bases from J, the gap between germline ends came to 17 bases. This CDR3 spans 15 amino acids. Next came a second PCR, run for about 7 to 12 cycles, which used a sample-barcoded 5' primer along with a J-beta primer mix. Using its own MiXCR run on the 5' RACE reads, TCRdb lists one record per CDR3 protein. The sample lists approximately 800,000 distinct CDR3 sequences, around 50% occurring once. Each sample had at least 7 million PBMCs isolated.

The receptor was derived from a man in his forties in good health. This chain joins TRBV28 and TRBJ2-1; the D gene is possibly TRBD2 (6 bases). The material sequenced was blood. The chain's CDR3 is CACLASESSYNEQFF. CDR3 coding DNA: TGTGCCTGTCTAGCTAGCGAGTCCTCCTACAATGAGCAGTTCTTC. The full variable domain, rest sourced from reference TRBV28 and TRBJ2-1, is DVKVTQSSRYLVKRTGEKVFLECVQDMDHENMFWYRQDPGLGLRLIYFSYDVKMKEKGDIPEGYSVSREKKERFSLILESASTNQTSMYLCACLASESSYNEQFFGPGTRLTVL.